The clone carrying this T cell receptor (beta chain) was picked up one time. These data originate in a study of shared clonotypes between healthy human individuals. The protocol was immunoSEQ multiplex PCR, while the TCRdb copy is restricted to in-frame clones and leaves out a portion. This sample yields about 2 million clones, of which about 95% are seen a single time; 1.2% belongs to the top ten. Naive CD8 cells were CD45RO-negative, positively selected for CCR7, excluding terminally differentiated effector memory CD45RA+ cells. What was sequenced was naive CD8+ T cells sorted from blood. This receptor was obtained from a man between 18 and 35 years old in good health.

CDR3 bases: TGTGCCAGTAGTGACGGGGGGCATGAAGATACGCAGTATTTT. Its translation is CASSDGGHEDTQYF. The gene calls are TRBV19 and TRBJ2-3; D possibly corresponds to TRBD2 (7 bases). The V end lost 5 bases, the J end lost 5 bases, and 14 bases lay between the germline ends. This CDR3 spans 14 amino acids. Germline V gene data show CDR1 as LNHDA and CDR2 as SQIVND (reference sequence).